A selection of T cell receptor beta chains follows, all from one sample in a study of identical twins. Via MiXCR, TCRdb re-called the 5' RACE reads, giving one row per CDR3 protein. Of roughly 490,000 distinct CDR3 sequences listed, approximately 14% are singletons. In addition, the sample was reused for a study of yellow fever vaccine responses in identical twins.

The sample was CD4+ T cells sorted from blood. Every receptor here comes from a woman aged 18-35 years in good health. Both conserved end residues are part of each CDR3. A D gene is named only where the DNA matches it firmly. Some rows mark clone size as missing; the rest say once, few, many or name a class of expanded clone.

abundance | d_gene | j_gene | v_gene | CDR3nt | CDR3aa
many | NA | TRBJ2-7 | TRBV27 | TGTGCCAGCAGTTTCAGGGGAAGCTCCTACGAGCAGTACTTC | CASSFRGSSYEQYF
few | TRBD1 | TRBJ2-3 | TRBV15 | TGTGCCACCAGCAGAGACTCATTTGATAGACAGGGGTCAGATACGCAGTATTTT | CATSRDSFDRQGSDTQYF
NA | NA | TRBJ2-5 | TRBV3-1 | TGTGCCAGCAGCCGCCTAGGGGACTTTCGGGAGACCCAGTACTTC | CASSRLGDFRETQYF
NA | TRBD2 | TRBJ2-7 | TRBV20-1 | TGCAGCTCTAAGCGGGAGTCCCCCTACGAGCAGTACTTC | CSSKRESPYEQYF
NA | TRBD2 | TRBJ2-1 | TRBV9 | TGTGCCAGCAGCGTTAGACTAGCGGAGGGGAATGAGCAGTTCTTC | CASSVRLAEGNEQFF
many | NA | TRBJ1-3 | TRBV7-2 | TGTGCCAGCAGCTCGCGCATCTCTGGAAACACCATATATTTT | CASSSRISGNTIYF
many | NA | TRBJ2-5 | TRBV20-1 | TGCAGTGCTAGAGATGACAAGGGGCAAGAGACCCAGTACTTC | CSARDDKGQETQYF
many | NA | TRBJ1-1 | TRBV28 | TGTGCCAGCAGTTTATTCCTGGGGGGGAACACTGAAGCTTTCTTT | CASSLFLGGNTEAFF
many | NA | TRBJ2-5 | TRBV5-1 | TGCGCCAGCAGCTTGGACCCCGGGACTGTTGATAGCCAGTACTTC | CASSLDPGTVDSQYF
NA | TRBD1 | TRBJ2-5 | TRBV7-9 | TGTGCCAGCAGCAGCCGGGACAGGAAGAAAGAGACCCAGTACTTC | CASSSRDRKKETQYF
NA | TRBD1 | TRBJ2-7 | TRBV7-2 | TGTGCCAGCAGCTTGTACAGGGGAGAGTACGAGCAGTACTTC | CASSLYRGEYEQYF
NA | TRBD2 | TRBJ2-5 | TRBV11-2 | TGTGCCAGCAGCTTAGATCTGGGACTAGCGGGGGGGCGGGGGACCCAGTACTTC | CASSLDLGLAGGRGTQYF
NA | TRBD1 | TRBJ2-1 | TRBV7-8 | TGTGCCAGCAGCCGCGGGACAGGGGACTTCGGTGAGCAGTTCTTC | CASSRGTGDFGEQFF
many | NA | TRBJ2-7 | TRBV20-1 | TGCAGTGCTCGGGACTCCAAATCCTACGAGCAGTACTTC | CSARDSKSYEQYF